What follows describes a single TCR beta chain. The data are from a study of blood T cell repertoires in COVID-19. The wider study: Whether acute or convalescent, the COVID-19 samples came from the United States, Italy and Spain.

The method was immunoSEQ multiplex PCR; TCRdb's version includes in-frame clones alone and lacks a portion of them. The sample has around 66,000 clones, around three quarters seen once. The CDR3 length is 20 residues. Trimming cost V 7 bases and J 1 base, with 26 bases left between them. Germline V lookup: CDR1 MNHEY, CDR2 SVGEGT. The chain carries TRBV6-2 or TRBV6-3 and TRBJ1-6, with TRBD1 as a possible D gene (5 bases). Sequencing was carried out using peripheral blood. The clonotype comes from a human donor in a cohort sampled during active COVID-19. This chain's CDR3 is CASTPRVRPTMGSYNSPLHF. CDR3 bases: TGTGCCAGCACCCCCAGGGTCAGACCTACGATGGGGTCCTATAATTCACCCCTCCACTTT.